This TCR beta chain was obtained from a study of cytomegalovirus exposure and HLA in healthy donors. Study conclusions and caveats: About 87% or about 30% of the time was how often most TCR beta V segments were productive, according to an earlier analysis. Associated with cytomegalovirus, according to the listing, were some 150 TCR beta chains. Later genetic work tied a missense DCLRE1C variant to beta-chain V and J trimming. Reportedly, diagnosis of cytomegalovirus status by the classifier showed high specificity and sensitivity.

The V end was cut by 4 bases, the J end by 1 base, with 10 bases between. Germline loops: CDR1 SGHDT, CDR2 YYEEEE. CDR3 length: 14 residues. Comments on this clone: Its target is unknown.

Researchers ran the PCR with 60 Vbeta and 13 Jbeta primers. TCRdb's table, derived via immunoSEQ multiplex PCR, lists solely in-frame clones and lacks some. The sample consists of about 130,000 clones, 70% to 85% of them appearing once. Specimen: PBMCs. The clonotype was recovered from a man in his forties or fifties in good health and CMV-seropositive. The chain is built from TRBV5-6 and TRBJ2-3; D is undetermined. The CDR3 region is CASSPKRRTDTQYF. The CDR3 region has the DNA TGTGCCAGCAGCCCTAAGAGGCGCACAGATACGCAGTATTTT.